The T cell receptor (beta chain) under discussion was sequenced for a study of blood T cell repertoires in COVID-19. The protocol was immunoSEQ multiplex PCR, while the TCRdb copy is restricted to in-frame clones and leaves out a portion. The data show approximately 360,000 clones, with less than 90% seen just once and about 5.4% held by the top ten. CDR3 length: 15 residues. Trimming left V 5 bases short and J 0 bases short, with 13 bases between. Germline V lookup: CDR1 LNHNV, CDR2 YYDKDF (reference sequence). In Cohort 3, a recovered donor had either two negative PCRs, clearance, or symptom resolution.

This TCR came from a woman aged 45 to 65 who had recovered from COVID-19. The chain employs TRBV15 and TRBJ1-1, with a possible D match to TRBD1 (6 bases). Input material: PBMCs or T cells enriched from blood (not recorded which). The CDR3 region has the DNA TGTGCCACCAGCTTTAGAGGGGGTTTGAACACTGAAGCTTTCTTT. Translation: CATSFRGGLNTEAFF.